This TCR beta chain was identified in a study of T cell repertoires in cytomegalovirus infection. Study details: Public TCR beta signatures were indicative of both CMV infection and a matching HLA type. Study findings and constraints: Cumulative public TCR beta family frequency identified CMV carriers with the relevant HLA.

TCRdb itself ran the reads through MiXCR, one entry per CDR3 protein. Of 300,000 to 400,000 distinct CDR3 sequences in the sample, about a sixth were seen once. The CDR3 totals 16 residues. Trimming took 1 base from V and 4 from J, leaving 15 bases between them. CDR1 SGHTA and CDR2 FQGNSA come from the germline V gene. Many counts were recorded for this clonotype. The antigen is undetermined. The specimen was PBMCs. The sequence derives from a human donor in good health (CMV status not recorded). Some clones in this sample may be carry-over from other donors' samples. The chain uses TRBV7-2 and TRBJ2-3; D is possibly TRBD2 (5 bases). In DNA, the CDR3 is TGTGCCAGCAGCTTAGGTTCTAGCAGGTTCGCAGATACGCAGTATTTT. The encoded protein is CASSLGSSRFADTQYF.